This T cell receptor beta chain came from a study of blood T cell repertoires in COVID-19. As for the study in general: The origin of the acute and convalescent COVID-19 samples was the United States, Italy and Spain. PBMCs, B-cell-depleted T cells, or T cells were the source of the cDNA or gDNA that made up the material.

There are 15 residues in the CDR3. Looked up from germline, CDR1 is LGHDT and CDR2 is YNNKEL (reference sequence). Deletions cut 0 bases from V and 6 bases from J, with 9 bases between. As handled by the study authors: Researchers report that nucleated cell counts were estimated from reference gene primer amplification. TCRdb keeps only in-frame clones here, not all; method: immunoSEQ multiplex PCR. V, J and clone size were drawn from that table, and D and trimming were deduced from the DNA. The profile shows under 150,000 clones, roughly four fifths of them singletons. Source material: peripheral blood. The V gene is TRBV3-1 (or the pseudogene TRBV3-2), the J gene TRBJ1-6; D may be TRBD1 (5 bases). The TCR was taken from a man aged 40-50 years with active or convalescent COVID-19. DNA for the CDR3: TGTGCCAGCAGCCAAGAGTATAGGGGTAATTCACCCCTCCACTTT. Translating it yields CASSQEYRGNSPLHF.